This TCR beta chain was identified during a study of blood T cell repertoires in COVID-19. The method was immunoSEQ multiplex PCR; TCRdb's version includes in-frame clones alone and lacks a portion of them. Altogether 250,000 to 350,000 clones are present, approximately 90% being singletons, with the ten largest covering under 2.5%. This clone was recorded once. Trimming took 5 bases from V and 0 from J; bases not matched to a gene: 7. The length of the CDR3 is 15 residues. The germline CDR1 and CDR2 sequences are LNHDA and SQIVND (reference sequence). Study members were between roughly 18 and 100 years old and lived in some 22 US regions.

This TCR was sampled from a woman aged 55-70 years in a cohort exposed to, infected with or recovered from COVID-19 (not recorded which). V is TRBV19 and J is TRBJ2-7; 7 nucleotides agree with TRBD1. Input material: PBMCs or T cells enriched from blood (not recorded which). The CDR3 DNA reads as TGTGCCAGTAGTGGGGACAGTCGCCCCTCCTACGAGCAGTACTTC. It encodes CASSGDSRPSYEQYF. Combining the CDR3 with reference TRBV19 and TRBJ2-7 gives the whole variable domain DGGITQSPKYLFRKEGQNVTLSCEQNLNHDAMYWYRQDPGQGLRLIYYSQIVNDFQKGDIAEGYSVSREKKESFPLTVTSAQKNPTAFYLCASSGDSRPSYEQYFGPGTRLTVT.